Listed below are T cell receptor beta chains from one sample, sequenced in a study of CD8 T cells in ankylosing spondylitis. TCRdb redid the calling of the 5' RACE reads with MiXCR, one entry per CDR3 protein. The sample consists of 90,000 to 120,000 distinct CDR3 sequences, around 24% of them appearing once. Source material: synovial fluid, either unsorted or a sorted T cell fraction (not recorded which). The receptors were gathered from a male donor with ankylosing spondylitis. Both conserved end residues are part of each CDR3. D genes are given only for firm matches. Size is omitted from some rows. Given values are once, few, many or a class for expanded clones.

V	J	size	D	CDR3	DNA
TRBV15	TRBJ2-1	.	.	CATSRTRYNEQFF	TGTGCCACTAGCAGGACACGTTACAATGAGCAGTTCTTC
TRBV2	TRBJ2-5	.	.	CASSGVPAETQYF	TGTGCCAGCAGTGGGGTACCAGCAGAGACCCAGTACTTC
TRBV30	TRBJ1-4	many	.	CAWSVWAADEKLFF	TGTGCCTGGAGTGTATGGGCGGCAGATGAAAAACTGTTTTTT
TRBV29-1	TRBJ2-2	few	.	CSAEDPRTGELFF	TGCAGCGCCGAGGACCCCAGGACCGGGGAGCTGTTTTTT
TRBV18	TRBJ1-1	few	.	CASSSLGKNTEAFF	TGTGCCAGCTCATCTCTGGGCAAGAACACTGAAGCTTTCTTT
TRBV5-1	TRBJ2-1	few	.	CASSGIAVFNNEQFF	TGCGCCAGCAGCGGAATAGCGGTCTTCAACAATGAGCAGTTCTTC
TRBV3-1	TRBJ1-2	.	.	CASSQDWAANYGYTF	TGTGCCAGCAGCCAAGACTGGGCAGCCAACTATGGCTACACCTTC
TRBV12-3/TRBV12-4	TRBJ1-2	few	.	CATLTGRGGYTF	TGTGCCACCCTGACCGGGAGAGGTGGCTACACCTTC
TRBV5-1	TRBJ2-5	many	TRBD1	CASSLARTGILETQYF	TGCGCCAGCAGCTTGGCGCGGACAGGGATTTTGGAGACCCAGTACTTC
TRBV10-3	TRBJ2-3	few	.	CAIRNPPGTDTQYF	TGTGCCATCCGCAACCCTCCGGGCACAGATACGCAGTATTTT
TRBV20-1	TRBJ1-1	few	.	CSAIDRVNTEAFF	TGCAGTGCTATCGACCGAGTGAACACTGAAGCTTTCTTT
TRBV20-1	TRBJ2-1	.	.	CSARIRGDIEQFF	TGCAGTGCAAGGATTCGTGGAGATATTGAGCAGTTCTTC
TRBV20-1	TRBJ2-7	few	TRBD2	CSAERRGAVYEQYF	TGCAGTGCCGAGAGGCGGGGGGCCGTCTACGAGCAGTACTTC
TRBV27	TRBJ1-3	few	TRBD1	CASSSAGTGLGNNIYF	TGTGCCAGCAGTTCGGCCGGGACAGGGCTCGGAAACAACATATATTTT
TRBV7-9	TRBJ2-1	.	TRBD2	CASTQAGKNEQFF	TGTGCCAGCACCCAAGCGGGAAAGAATGAGCAGTTCTTC
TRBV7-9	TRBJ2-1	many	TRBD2	CASSSSDLAVHYNEQFF	TGTGCCAGCAGCTCTAGCGATCTAGCGGTCCATTACAATGAGCAGTTCTTC
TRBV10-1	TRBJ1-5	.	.	CASEAPRGNSNQPQHF	TGCGCCAGCGAGGCGCCCAGGGGCAATAGCAATCAGCCCCAGCATTTT
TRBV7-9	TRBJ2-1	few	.	CASEQGSWVHEQFF	TGTGCCAGCGAACAGGGCTCTTGGGTCCATGAGCAGTTCTTC
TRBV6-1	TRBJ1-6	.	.	CASSPRQGIISPLHF	TGTGCCAGCAGTCCGCGGCAGGGTATTATTTCACCCCTCCACTTT
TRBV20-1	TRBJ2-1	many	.	CSAGLFKSEQFF	TGCAGTGCCGGACTATTCAAGAGTGAGCAGTTCTTC
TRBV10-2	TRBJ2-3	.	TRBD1	CASRLQGADTQYF	TGCGCCAGCAGGTTACAGGGGGCAGATACGCAGTATTTT
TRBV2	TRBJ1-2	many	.	CASSGQDLYGYTF	TGTGCCAGCAGTGGGCAGGACCTCTATGGCTACACCTTC
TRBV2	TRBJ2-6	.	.	CASALSGANVLTF	TGTGCCAGCGCCCTCTCTGGGGCCAACGTCCTGACTTTC
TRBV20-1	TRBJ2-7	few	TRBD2	CSASSLAGVHWEQYF	TGCAGTGCTAGTTCCCTAGCGGGAGTTCATTGGGAGCAGTACTTC
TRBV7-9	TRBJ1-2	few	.	CASSSETVDGYTF	TGTGCCAGCAGCTCCGAGACAGTGGATGGCTACACCTTC
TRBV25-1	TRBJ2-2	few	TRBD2	CASSVRGTSGTGELFF	TGTGCCAGCAGTGTTCGAGGGACTAGCGGAACCGGGGAGCTGTTTTTT
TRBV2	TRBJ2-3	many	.	CASSDSLRDTQYF	TGTGCCAGCAGTGACTCGCTGCGCGATACGCAGTATTTT
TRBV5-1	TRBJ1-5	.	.	CASSLDVAGQPQHF	TGCGCCAGCAGCTTGGATGTGGCGGGGCAGCCCCAGCATTTT
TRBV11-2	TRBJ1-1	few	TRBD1	CASSLDRIQGARIEAFF	TGTGCCAGCAGCTTAGATCGAATACAGGGGGCGCGGATTGAAGCTTTCTTT
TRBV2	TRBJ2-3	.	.	CASSELDTQYF	TGTGCCAGCAGTGAACTGGATACGCAGTATTTT
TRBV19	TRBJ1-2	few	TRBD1	CASSIWTGGNYGYTF	TGTGCCAGTAGTATATGGACAGGGGGCAACTATGGCTACACCTTC
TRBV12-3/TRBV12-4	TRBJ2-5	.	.	CASSFSGRAETQYF	TGTGCCAGCAGTTTTTCCGGAAGAGCAGAGACCCAGTACTTC
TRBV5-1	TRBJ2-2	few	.	CASSTGTSNTGELFF	TGCGCCAGCAGCACCGGGACGAGCAACACCGGGGAGCTGTTTTTT
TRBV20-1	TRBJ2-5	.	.	CSAVRPPQETQYF	TGCAGTGCTGTACGGCCCCCCCAAGAGACCCAGTACTTC
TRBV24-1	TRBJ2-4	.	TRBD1	CATSDSKQGELLAKNIQYF	TGTGCCACCAGTGATTCGAAACAGGGGGAGCTTTTGGCCAAAAACATTCAGTACTTC
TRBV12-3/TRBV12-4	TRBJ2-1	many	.	CASSFTGQLYNEQFF	TGTGCCAGCAGTTTCACCGGCCAACTATACAATGAGCAGTTCTTC
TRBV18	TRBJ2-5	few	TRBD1	CASSPHRGAETQYF	TGTGCCAGCTCACCCCACAGGGGCGCCGAGACCCAGTACTTC
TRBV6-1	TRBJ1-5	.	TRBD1	CASKDRDRAGYSNQPQHF	TGTGCCAGCAAGGACCGGGACAGGGCGGGTTATAGCAATCAGCCCCAGCATTTT
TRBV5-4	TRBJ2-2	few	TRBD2	CATGLALTGELFF	TGTGCCACCGGACTAGCGTTGACCGGGGAGCTGTTTTTT
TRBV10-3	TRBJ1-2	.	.	CAISESREGAYGYTF	TGTGCCATCAGTGAGTCGAGGGAAGGGGCTTATGGCTACACCTTC
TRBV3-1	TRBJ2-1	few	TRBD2	CASSTRLAGGDFVRFF	TGTGCCAGCAGCACAAGACTAGCGGGAGGTGATTTCGTTCGGTTCTTC
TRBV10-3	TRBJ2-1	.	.	CAISEFRANDEQFF	TGTGCCATCAGTGAGTTCCGGGCAAACGATGAGCAGTTCTTC